The TCR beta chain under discussion was sequenced for a study of Ad26.COV2.S vaccination and SARS-CoV-2 variants. Study findings and constraints: People who got the vaccine had more spike-specific TCR breadth than people who got placebo. The study found similar non-spike TCR breadth in vaccine and placebo recipients. Reported findings describe substantial breadth in spike-specific CD8+ and CD4+ T cell responses following vaccination.

Clones were read by immunoSEQ multiplex PCR, and TCRdb kept only the in-frame ones, dropping some. The data hold 43,000 or so clones, with around 83% observed a single time. Concerning this clone itself: Its antigen is currently unknown.

This CDR3 spans 18 amino acids. The sample in question was peripheral blood, obtained after recovery from COVID-19. This chain joins TRBV21-1 and TRBJ2-2; the D call in the table, TRBD1, was not verified against the DNA. TRBV21-1 is labeled a pseudogene. This clonotype originated in a human donor who had recovered from COVID-19. The CDR3 sequence is CASSKNRREQGATGELFF. CDR3 in DNA: TGTGCCAGCAGCAAAAATAGGCGAGAACAGGGGGCCACCGGGGAGCTGTTTTTT.